The rows below give T cell receptor beta chains drawn from one sample of a study of blood T cell repertoires in COVID-19. The repertoire was sequenced with immunoSEQ multiplex PCR; TCRdb's copy has only in-frame clones and lacks some. The sample holds over 250,000 clones, over 75% seen once. The sequencing sample was made of peripheral blood. The receptor set was obtained from a woman aged 30 to 39 with acute or convalescent COVID-19. Each CDR3 is given with its conserved first and last residue. D genes are given only for firm matches. Only some rows state a clone size, as once, few, many or a class for expanded clones.

NA	TRBV9	NA	TRBJ1-3	TGTGCCAGCAGCGTAGGAGTGGTGAACACCATATATTTT	CASSVGVVNTIYF
TRBD1	TRBV19	few	TRBJ1-1	TGTGCCAGTAGCCCCGGGACAGGGGGATTTGAAGCTTTCTTT	CASSPGTGGFEAFF
NA	TRBV4-3	NA	TRBJ2-1	TGCGCCAGCAGCCCTCGTCTGAGCTCCTACAATGAGCAGTTCTTC	CASSPRLSSYNEQFF
TRBD2	TRBV30	NA	TRBJ2-3	TGTGCCTGCCCTAGGACTAGCGGGAGAACAGATACGCAGTATTTT	CACPRTSGRTDTQYF
NA	TRBV5-1	NA	TRBJ2-7	TGCGCCAGCAGCCTAGTCCAGGGTCCCTCCTACGAGCAGTACTTC	CASSLVQGPSYEQYF
NA	TRBV11-2	NA	TRBJ2-1	TGTGCCAGCAGCTTAGCACAGGGCTCCTACAATGAGCAGTTCTTC	CASSLAQGSYNEQFF
TRBD2	TRBV6-2/TRBV6-3	NA	TRBJ2-7	TGTGCCAGCAGTTGGGGGACTAGAACCTACGAGCAGTACTTC	CASSWGTRTYEQYF
NA	TRBV11-2	once	TRBJ2-1	TGTGCCAGCAGCTTAGAACCTAGAGTCGTCGAGCAGTTCTTC	CASSLEPRVVEQFF
NA	TRBV19	NA	TRBJ1-4	TGTGCCAGTAGTACACCTGCGAGGGGACTAAATGAAAAACTGTTTTTT	CASSTPARGLNEKLFF
NA	TRBV7-2	once	TRBJ1-2	TGTGCCAGCACCGTTACAGGGTCCTATGGCTACACCTTC	CASTVTGSYGYTF
TRBD1	TRBV27	once	TRBJ2-1	TGTGCCAGCAGTCTTACAGGGGGCTTAGTCGATGAGCAGTTCTTC	CASSLTGGLVDEQFF
TRBD1	TRBV11-2	NA	TRBJ1-5	TGTGCCAGCAGCTTAGGACAGGGGAATCAGCCCCAGCATTTT	CASSLGQGNQPQHF
NA	TRBV7-8	NA	TRBJ1-5	TGTGCCAGCAGCTTAGCTCTGATAAGCTACAATCAGCCCCAGCATTTT	CASSLALISYNQPQHF
TRBD2	TRBV24-1	once	TRBJ2-1	TGTGCCACCAGTGATTGGGGACTAGCGGCCAATGAGCAGTTCTTC	CATSDWGLAANEQFF
NA	TRBV27	NA	TRBJ2-6	TGTGCCAGTCCAGGGTTCCCCCTCTCTGGGGCCAACGTCCTGACTTTC	CASPGFPLSGANVLTF
NA	TRBV29-1	few	TRBJ2-7	TGCAGCGGAGGGACTCCCTACGAGCAGTACTTC	CSGGTPYEQYF
TRBD1	TRBV10-3	NA	TRBJ2-3	TGTGCCATCAGTGGTCGGGACAGGGAACCAGATACGCAGTATTTT	CAISGRDREPDTQYF
TRBD2	TRBV19	NA	TRBJ2-3	TGTGCCAGTAGTACCGGGACTAGCGGGAGGCTCAACCAGTATTTT	CASSTGTSGRLNQYF
NA	TRBV6-2/TRBV6-3	NA	TRBJ2-7	TGTGCCAGCAGCAACTCCGGACAGTTCTACTCCTACGAGCAGTACTTC	CASSNSGQFYSYEQYF
NA	TRBV3-1/TRBV3-2	once	TRBJ1-1	TGTGCCAGCACCCGAACCTGGGAGACTGAAGCTTTCTTT	CASTRTWETEAFF
TRBD1	TRBV9	NA	TRBJ2-3	TGTGCCAGCAGCGTAGCTGGACAGGGGGCAGGAGATACGCAGTATTTT	CASSVAGQGAGDTQYF
NA	TRBV29-1	NA	TRBJ2-7	TGCAGCGTTGAAGTCTCGGGTTTGAGTAACGAGCAGTACTTC	CSVEVSGLSNEQYF
NA	TRBV7-2	NA	TRBJ2-7	TGTGCCAGCAGCTTAGTCCCTAGTTTCTACGAGCAGTACTTC	CASSLVPSFYEQYF
NA	TRBV6-5	NA	TRBJ1-1	TGTGCCAGCAGTTATGGCCCTGACACTGAAGCTTTCTTT	CASSYGPDTEAFF
NA	TRBV10-2	once	TRBJ1-1	TGCGCCAGCAGTGACGAGGGCGGGGACACTGAAGCTTTCTTT	CASSDEGGDTEAFF
NA	TRBV9	NA	TRBJ1-3	TGTGCCAGCAGCGTAGATAGCTTATCTGGAAACACCATATATTTT	CASSVDSLSGNTIYF
NA	TRBV10-1	NA	TRBJ1-1	TGCGCCAGCAGCAATGGACGGGGTTCGGGCACTGAAGCTTTCTTT	CASSNGRGSGTEAFF
NA	TRBV3-1/TRBV3-2	few	TRBJ2-5	TGTGCCAGCAGCCAAGTAATCGACAGGCCCCAAGAGACCCAGTACTTC	CASSQVIDRPQETQYF
TRBD1	TRBV5-4	few	TRBJ1-2	TGTGCCAGCAGCCTGAGGGACAGCTATGGCTACACCTTC	CASSLRDSYGYTF
TRBD2	TRBV30	NA	TRBJ2-3	TGTGCCAGTACGCCGCCGGGACTAGCGTACACAGATACGCAGTATTTT	CASTPPGLAYTDTQYF
NA	TRBV29-1	NA	TRBJ1-2	TGCAGCGTTGTCAGAGGGAACTATGGCTACACCTTC	CSVVRGNYGYTF
TRBD1	TRBV12-5	NA	TRBJ1-4	TGTGCTAGTGGGGGACAGGGGGCTAGGGAAAAACTGCTTTTT	CASGGQGAREKLLF
NA	TRBV5-1	NA	TRBJ1-1	TGCGCCAGCAGTACCGGGGAGAACACTGAAGCTTTCTTT	CASSTGENTEAFF
TRBD1	TRBV6-5	NA	TRBJ1-2	TGTGCCAGCAGTAACCACAGGGGGCATTATGGCTACACCTTC	CASSNHRGHYGYTF
NA	TRBV24-1	NA	TRBJ2-2	TGTGCCACCAGTGATTTCCGGACTGGGGGGGAGCTGTTTTTT	CATSDFRTGGELFF
TRBD1	TRBV6-2/TRBV6-3	NA	TRBJ2-5	TGTGCCAGCAGTTACTCGCCGACAGGGCGACAGACCCAGTACTTC	CASSYSPTGRQTQYF
NA	TRBV18	NA	TRBJ2-3	TGTGCCAGCTCACCCCCGCCTACAGGGCCTAGCACAGATACGCAGTATTTT	CASSPPPTGPSTDTQYF
NA	TRBV19	once	TRBJ1-5	TGTGCCAGTAGTTCGGGTGGGAGTGGTCCGCCCCAGCATTTT	CASSSGGSGPPQHF
NA	TRBV29-1	NA	TRBJ1-1	TGCAGCGTGGCTAGGGGGTCAGGGGCTGAAGCTTTCTTT	CSVARGSGAEAFF
NA	TRBV20-1	NA	TRBJ2-2	TGCAGTGCTAGTGACCCGCCAGGCCCCACCGGGGAGCTGTTTTTT	CSASDPPGPTGELFF
TRBD1	TRBV18	NA	TRBJ1-5	TGTGCCAGCTCACCCCGGACAGGGGAGAATCAGCCCCAGCATTTT	CASSPRTGENQPQHF
NA	TRBV3-1/TRBV3-2	once	TRBJ2-2	TGTGCCAGCAGCCAGACACGGACGAACACCGGGGAGCTGTTTTTT	CASSQTRTNTGELFF
TRBD2	TRBV7-8	NA	TRBJ2-7	TGTGCCAGCAGCGAGGGACTACTTCGCTACGAGCAGTACTTC	CASSEGLLRYEQYF
TRBD2	TRBV10-3	once	TRBJ2-1	TGTGCCATCACCGGACTAGCGGACAATGAGCAGTTCTTC	CAITGLADNEQFF
TRBD1	TRBV7-2	NA	TRBJ2-3	TGTGCCAGCAGCTTAGGACAGGGGGTGGCCCCGAGCACAGATACGCAGTATTTT	CASSLGQGVAPSTDTQYF